The 21 T cell receptor beta chains below come from one sample, sequenced in a study of cytomegalovirus exposure and HLA in healthy donors. PCR involved 60 Vbeta and 13 Jbeta primers. The data were produced by immunoSEQ multiplex PCR, yet TCRdb's version contains in-frame clones alone and is incomplete. This sample carries roughly 77,000 clones, approximately 79% of them seen once, and the ten largest clones take around an eighth. The sequencing sample was made of PBMCs. The receptors stem from a woman between 40 and 55 years old in good health and CMV-seropositive.

CDR3 nucleotides: TGTGCCAGCTCACCAACAGGGTGGGGCACTGAAGCTTTCTTT. Translated: CASSPTGWGTEAFF. J is TRBJ1-1 and V is TRBV18; the D gene is possibly TRBD1 (6 bases). V was shortened by 2 bases and J by 4 bases, with 11 bases between the two germline ends. Germline assignment: CDR1 KGHSH and CDR2 LQKENI. CDR3 size: 14 residues.

Concerning this clone: A read error may produce the germline difference seen at one junction end. The chain couples TRBV2 to TRBJ2-7; D may be TRBD1 (6 bases). The germline CDR1 and CDR2 sequences are SNHLY and FYNNEI. The CDR3 covers 14 residues. The CDR3 here is CASSDGQKNYEQYF. The CDR3 DNA sequence: TGTGCCAGTAGTGACGGACAGAAGAACTACGAGCAGTACTTC. Filled out from reference TRBV2 and TRBJ2-7, the complete variable domain reads EPEVTQTPSHQVTQMGQEVILRCVPISNHLYFYWYRQILGQKVEFLVSFYNNEISEKSEIFDDQFSVERPDGSNFTLKIRSTKLEDSAMYFCASSDGQKNYEQYFGPGTRLTVT.

This clone was observed a few times. V gene TRBV7-8 combines with J gene TRBJ2-5, with 7 bases lining up with TRBD2. Germline V CDR1 and CDR2: SGHVS, FQNEAQ. V shed 1 base and J 1 base; nucleotides not matched to a gene: 0. The CDR3 sequence is 14 residues long. CDR3: CASSLGGGQETQYF. In DNA, the CDR3 is TGTGCCAGCAGCTTAGGGGGGGGCCAAGAGACCCAGTACTTC. The full variable domain, with the rest looked up from reference TRBV7-8 and TRBJ2-5, is GAGVSQSPRYKVAKRGQDVALRCDPISGHVSLFWYQQALGQGPEFLTYFQNEAQLDKSGLPSDRFFAERPEGSVSTLKIQRTQQEDSAVYLCASSLGGGQETQYFGPGTRLLVL.

This clone was detected a few times. At one end, the junction sequence differs from germline, possibly due to a read error. The chain is built from TRBV5-4 and TRBJ1-6, with D possibly being TRBD1 (5 bases). Germline assignment: CDR1 SGHNT and CDR2 YYREEE (reference sequence). The CDR3 length is 15 residues. CDR3 in amino acids: CASSPIAGEPSTLHF. CDR3 nucleotide sequence: TGTGCCAGCAGCCCTATTGCGGGGGAACCTTCAACCCTCCACTTT.

This chain links TRBV5-1 with TRBJ1-6, with TRBD1 identical over 7 bases. This CDR3 region has 14 residues. Unmatched junction bases numbered 3, after V lost 3 bases and J lost 6 bases. From germline, CDR1 is SGHRS and CDR2 YFSETQ. CDR3 nucleotides: TGCGCCAGCAGCTCGGGGACAGCTAATTCACCCCTCCACTTT. Amino acids: CASSSGTANSPLHF.

This clone was observed a single time. This sequence joins TRBV7-3 and TRBJ2-1, with 7 bases identical to TRBD1. Germline V gives CDR1 SGHTA, CDR2 FQGTGA. The CDR3 runs to 17 residues. V dropped 5 bases and J dropped 2; count of bases not matched to a gene: 12. CDR3 coding DNA: TGTGCCAGCAGCAAAAATGCCCCGGGGACAGCCTACAATGAGCAGTTCTTC. It yields the protein CASSKNAPGTAYNEQFF.

This rearrangement joins TRBV7-3 to TRBJ1-6; D unresolved. V was pared by 5 bases and J by 9 bases, with 11 bases between. Germline V CDR1 and CDR2: SGHTA, FQGTGA. CDR3 length: 13 residues. The CDR3 loop reads CASSKLIISPLHF. The CDR3 DNA reads as TGTGCCAGCAGCAAATTAATAATTTCACCCCTCCACTTT. Variable domain in full (rest from reference TRBV7-3 and TRBJ1-6): GAGVSQTPSNKVTEKGKYVELRCDPISGHTALYWYRQSLGQGPEFLIYFQGTGAADDSGLPNDRFFAVRPEGSVSTLKIQRTERGDSAVYLCASSKLIISPLHFGNGTRLTVT.

This clone appeared a few times. This chain links TRBV4-1 with TRBJ1-2, with D perhaps matching TRBD1 (6 bases). Trimming stripped 4 bases from V and 4 bases from J, with 16 bases between. In germline, CDR1 is MGHRA, CDR2 YSYEKL. CDR3 length equals 15 residues. The CDR3 DNA is TGCGCCAGCAGCCTCCTACAGGGAGTCGGCTATGGCTACACCTTC. It encodes CASSLLQGVGYGYTF.

V gene TRBV7-9 combines with J gene TRBJ2-1; TRBD1 agrees at 8 bases. The CDR3 has 15 residues. CDR1 is SEHNR, CDR2 FQNEAQ, per germline (reference sequence). J lost 0 bases, V lost 5 bases, and 3 bases had no gene match. The CDR3 region has the DNA TGTGCCAGCAGCGACACAGGGGGCTCCTACAATGAGCAGTTCTTC. Its translation: CASSDTGGSYNEQFF.

This clone is a singleton in its sample. This rearrangement joins TRBV5-1 to TRBJ2-1; 13 nucleotides align to TRBD2. Per the germline V gene, CDR1 is SGHRS and CDR2 is YFSETQ. The CDR3 is 15 residues long. V lost 4 bases to trimming and J lost 8 bases; unmatched junction nucleotides: 6. The CDR3 nucleotides read TGCGCCAGCAGCACATGGACTAGCGGGGGCGATGAGCAGTTCTTC. Translating gives CASSTWTSGGDEQFF.

The chain joins TRBV5-4 to TRBJ2-2; the D gene is possibly TRBD1 (6 bases). The germline V and J ends were trimmed by 4 bases and 5 bases, with 9 bases remaining between them. CDR1 SGHNT and CDR2 YYREEE come from the germline V gene (reference sequence). The CDR3 covers 13 residues. CDR3 sequence reads: CASSHDRTGELFF. CDR3 in DNA: TGTGCCAGCAGCCACGACAGGACCGGGGAGCTGTTTTTT. The complete variable domain, with remaining parts taken from reference TRBV5-4 and TRBJ2-2, reads ETGVTQSPTHLIKTRGQQVTLRCSSQSGHNTVSWYQQALGQGPQFIFQYYREEENGRGNFPPRFSGLQFPNYSSELNVNALELDDSALYLCASSHDRTGELFFGEGSRLTVL.

The rearrangement joins TRBV11-3 to TRBJ2-3, with unresolved D. CDR1 and CDR2 from the germline V gene are SGHNT and YENEEA. This CDR3 region has 14 residues. V shed 4 bases and J shed 3 bases, with 11 bases lying between them. CDR3 residues: CASSSRRVTDTQYF. In nucleotides, the CDR3 is TGTGCCAGCAGCTCACGACGGGTTACAGATACGCAGTATTTT.

The chain has TRBV6-1 and TRBJ1-5; TRBD1 matches at 8 bases. V was pared by 4 bases and J by 2 bases, with 7 bases of the junction left unmatched. Germline V gene lookup returns CDR1 MNHNS and CDR2 SASEGT. This CDR3 contains 16 residues. The CDR3 DNA follows: TGTGCCAGCAGTGGACAGACAGGGGAGGGCAATCAGCCCCAGCATTTT. Translation gives CASSGQTGEGNQPQHF.

V gene TRBV2 combines with J gene TRBJ1-1; no firm D call. The length of the CDR3 is 12 residues. Germline CDR1 SNHLY, CDR2 FYNNEI. The ends were cut back, 6 bases at V and 1 base at J, with 6 bases in the middle. The CDR3 reads CASSVQNTEAFF. DNA of the CDR3: TGTGCCAGCAGCGTACAGAACACTGAAGCTTTCTTT.

V gene TRBV5-5 combines with J gene TRBJ2-5, with unresolved D. The CDR3 sequence is 16 residues long. Germline-derived CDR1 and CDR2 are SGHKS and YYEKEE (reference sequence). V lost 0 bases and J 1 base, leaving 13 bases between the germline ends. CDR3 in DNA: TGTGCCAGCAGCTTGGCTCCGGAGACGGTCCAAGAGACCCAGTACTTC. This gives the protein CASSLAPETVQETQYF.

The CDR3 loop is CASGLLAGGLSEQYF. CDR3 bases: TGTGCCAGCGGGCTACTAGCGGGGGGACTGAGCGAGCAGTACTTC. This chain links TRBV2 with TRBJ2-7, with 12 positions matching TRBD2. CDR3 length: 15 amino acids. Germline V gene sequence: CDR1 SNHLY, CDR2 FYNNEI. The J segment lost 6 bases and the V segment lost 8 bases, leaving 11 bases of the junction unmatched.

The chain is built from TRBV6-6 and TRBJ1-5; weak D call: TRBD1 (5 bases). The CDR3 is 13 amino acids. V lost 8 bases and J lost 6, with 14 bases in between. Per germline, CDR1 MNHNY and CDR2 SVGAGI (reference sequence). The CDR3 is CASLGGLIQPQHF. The CDR3 DNA sequence: TGTGCCAGCTTGGGGGGACTGATTCAGCCCCAGCATTTT.

The chain links TRBV5-1 to TRBJ1-5; tentative D call: TRBD1 (6 bases). The germline V gene has CDR1 SGHRS and CDR2 YFSETQ. The V and J ends lost 2 bases and 5 bases respectively, with 11 bases between them. The CDR3 has 14 amino acids. The chain's CDR3 is CASSLQGFDQPQHF. The CDR3 coding sequence is TGCGCCAGCAGCTTACAGGGATTTGATCAGCCCCAGCATTTT.

The sample holds a few counts of this clone. The chain couples TRBV6-5 to TRBJ1-4; 10 nucleotides match TRBD1. Germline V gene lookup returns CDR1 MNHEY and CDR2 SVGAGI. Unmatched junction bases numbered 4, after V lost 2 bases and J lost 7 bases. The CDR3 runs to 15 residues. CDR3 DNA: TGTGCCAGCAGTTACGACAGGGGGCGAGGTGAAAAACTGTTTTTT. Translation: CASSYDRGRGEKLFF.

This chain connects TRBV2 to TRBJ2-7; TRBD1 matches 9 bases. The CDR3 has 14 residues. V lost 8 bases to trimming and J lost 6 bases; unmatched junction nucleotides: 11. Germline V gene data show CDR1 as SNHLY and CDR2 as FYNNEI. CDR3 region: CASDPAGTGIEQYF. CDR3 in DNA: TGTGCCAGCGACCCGGCCGGGACAGGGATCGAGCAGTACTTC.

The chain has TRBV25-1 and TRBJ1-2, with 7 nucleotides matching TRBD1. The CDR3 has 14 residues. The J segment lost 6 bases and the V segment lost 6 bases, leaving 10 bases of the junction unmatched. Germline CDR1 and CDR2: MGHDK and SYGVNS. The CDR3 bases are TGTGCCAGCAGAATATCAGGGGGGTCAAATGGCTACACCTTC. Its translation is CASRISGGSNGYTF.